This T cell receptor (beta chain) was captured in a study of T cells expressing NK-cell markers. Overall study context: Repertoires of TCR beta were obtained from T cells sorted as CD3+CD56+NKG2C+, CD3+CD56+NKG2C- and CD3+CD56-NKG2C+. Seven sequenced donors out of eight were HCMV-seropositive, one seronegative.

Findings and caveats of the study: Dominant NKG2C+ clonotypes in 6 or 7 donors made up about 1.0-8% of CD8+ T cells.

The CDR3 length is 14 residues. Germline CDR1 DFQATT, CDR2 SNEGSKA (reference sequence). Concerning this clonotype: Antigen specificity is unknown.

The TCR beta cDNA came from 5'RACE template switching with UMIs. TCRdb reprocessed the 5' RACE reads, with one entry per CDR3 protein and no DNA. This sample contains a few hundred thousand distinct CDR3 sequences. The sample was blood T cells: a sorted CD56 or NKG2C T cell subset, CD4+ or CD8+ T cells, or bulk PBMC T cells (not recorded which). The chain is built from TRBV20-1 and TRBJ2-1; TCRdb lists TRBD1, though no DNA is available to test this call. The origin of this receptor is a man aged 18-70 years in good health. The CDR3 here is CSASRTYSYNEQFF.